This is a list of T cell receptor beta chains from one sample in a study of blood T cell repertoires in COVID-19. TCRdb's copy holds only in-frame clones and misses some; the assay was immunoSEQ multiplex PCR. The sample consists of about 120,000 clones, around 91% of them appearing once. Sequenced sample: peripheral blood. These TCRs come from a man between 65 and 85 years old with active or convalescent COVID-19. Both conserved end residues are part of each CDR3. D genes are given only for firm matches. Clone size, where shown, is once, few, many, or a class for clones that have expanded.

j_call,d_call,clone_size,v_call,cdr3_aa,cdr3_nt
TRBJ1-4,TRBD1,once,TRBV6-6,CASSRQGAGEKLFF,TGTGCCAGCAGCCGACAGGGGGCGGGAGAAAAACTGTTTTTT
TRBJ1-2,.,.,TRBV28,CASSLEGQVSGYTF,TGTGCCAGCAGTCTCGAGGGACAAGTAAGTGGCTACACCTTC
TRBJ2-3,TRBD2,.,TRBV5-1,CASSLTSGRDTQYF,TGCGCCAGCAGCTTGACTAGCGGGAGAGATACGCAGTATTTT
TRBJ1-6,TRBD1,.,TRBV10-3,CAISEPTGGDSPLHF,TGTGCCATCAGTGAGCCGACAGGGGGAGATTCACCCCTCCACTTT
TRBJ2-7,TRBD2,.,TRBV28,CASSFTTSGDREQYF,TGTGCCAGCAGTTTTACGACTAGCGGCGACCGAGAGCAGTACTTC
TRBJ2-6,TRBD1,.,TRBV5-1,CASTADRGLSGANVLTF,TGCGCCAGCACCGCGGACAGGGGGCTCTCTGGGGCCAACGTCCTGACTTTC
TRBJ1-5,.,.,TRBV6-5,CASSYSSGNQPQHF,TGTGCCAGCAGTTACTCATCAGGAAATCAGCCCCAGCATTTT
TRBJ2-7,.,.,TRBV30,CAWTIQNEQYF,TGTGCCTGGACAATTCAGAACGAGCAGTACTTC
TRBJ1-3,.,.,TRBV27,CASSPSPGNTIYF,TGTGCCAGCAGTCCAAGCCCCGGAAACACCATATATTTT
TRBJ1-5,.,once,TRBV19,CASSIWTGDLQPQHF,TGTGCCAGTAGTATATGGACGGGGGACCTTCAGCCCCAGCATTTT
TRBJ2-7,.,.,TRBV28,CASRVGSSYEQYF,TGTGCCAGCAGGGTCGGGAGCTCCTACGAGCAGTACTTC
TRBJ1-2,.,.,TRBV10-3,CAISEQNYGYTF,TGTGCCATCAGTGAACAGAACTATGGCTACACCTTC
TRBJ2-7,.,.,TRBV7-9,CASSSVAAGTYEQYF,TGTGCCAGCAGCTCCGTAGCGGCGGGGACCTACGAGCAGTACTTC
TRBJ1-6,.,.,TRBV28,CASNEGGNYNSPLHF,TGTGCCAGCAACGAGGGGGGGAACTATAATTCACCCCTCCACTTT
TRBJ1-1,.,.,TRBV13,CASRYRGGNTEAFF,TGTGCCAGCAGATATAGGGGGGGAAACACTGAAGCTTTCTTT
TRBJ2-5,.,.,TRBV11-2,CASSLVGSGQETQYF,TGTGCCAGCAGCTTAGTAGGTAGCGGACAAGAGACCCAGTACTTC
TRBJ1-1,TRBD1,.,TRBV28,CASSRGQGLDTEAFF,TGTGCCAGCAGTCGAGGACAGGGATTGGACACTGAAGCTTTCTTT
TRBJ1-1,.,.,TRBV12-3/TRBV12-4,CASSSGRVTEAFF,TGTGCCAGCAGCTCGGGGAGGGTCACTGAAGCTTTCTTT
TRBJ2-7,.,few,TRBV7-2,CASSGIYEQYF,TGTGCCAGCAGCGGCATTTACGAGCAGTACTTC
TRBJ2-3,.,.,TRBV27,CASSAYSTDTQYF,TGTGCCAGCAGTGCCTACAGTACAGATACGCAGTATTTT
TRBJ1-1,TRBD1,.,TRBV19,CASSVDRVSNTEAFF,TGTGCCAGTAGTGTGGACAGGGTCAGCAACACTGAAGCTTTCTTT
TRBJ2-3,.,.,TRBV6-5,CASRSHNIRTDTQYF,TGTGCCAGCAGATCCCACAACATTCGCACAGATACGCAGTATTTT
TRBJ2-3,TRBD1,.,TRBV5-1,CASSSTTGADTQYF,TGCGCCAGCAGCAGCACGACAGGGGCAGATACGCAGTATTTT
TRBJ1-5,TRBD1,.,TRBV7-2,CASSFHNRGSQPQHF,TGTGCCAGCAGCTTTCATAACAGGGGGTCTCAGCCCCAGCATTTT
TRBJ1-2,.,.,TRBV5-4,CASLAENYGYTF,TGTGCCAGCTTGGCCGAAAACTATGGCTACACCTTC
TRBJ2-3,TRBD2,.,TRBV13,CASSLTSGRNTDTQYF,TGTGCCAGCAGCTTAACTAGCGGGAGAAACACAGATACGCAGTATTTT
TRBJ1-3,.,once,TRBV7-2,CASSHRAGLGSGNTIYF,TGTGCCAGCAGCCATCGGGCAGGGCTTGGATCCGGAAACACCATATATTTT
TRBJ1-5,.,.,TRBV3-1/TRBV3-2,CASSHSSNQPQHF,TGTGCCAGCAGCCACTCCAGCAATCAGCCCCAGCATTTT
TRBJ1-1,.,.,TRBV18,CASSPSLQVTEAFF,TGTGCCAGCTCACCGAGCTTACAGGTTACTGAAGCTTTCTTT
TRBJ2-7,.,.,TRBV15,CATSREGSSPPYEQYF,TGTGCCACCAGCAGGGAAGGCAGTAGCCCCCCCTACGAGCAGTACTTC
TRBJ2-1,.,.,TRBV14,CASSHIRDYNEQFF,TGTGCCAGCAGCCATATCCGAGACTACAATGAGCAGTTCTTC
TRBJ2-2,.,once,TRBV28,CASTLGGRVETGELFF,TGTGCCAGCACCCTCGGTGGTCGGGTAGAGACCGGGGAGCTGTTTTTT
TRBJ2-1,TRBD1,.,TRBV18,CASSPGTAYNEQFF,TGTGCCAGCTCACCCGGGACAGCTTACAATGAGCAGTTCTTC
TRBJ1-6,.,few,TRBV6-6,CASQAPGGGHNSPLHF,TGTGCCAGCCAGGCCCCGGGCGGGGGTCATAATTCACCCCTCCACTTT
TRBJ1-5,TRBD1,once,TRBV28,CASSLYRGNQPQHF,TGTGCCAGCAGTTTATACAGGGGTAATCAGCCCCAGCATTTT
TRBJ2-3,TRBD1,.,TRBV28,CASSPPGQGRGDTQYF,TGTGCCAGCAGTCCCCCGGGACAGGGGCGCGGAGATACGCAGTATTTT
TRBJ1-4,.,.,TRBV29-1,CSFMENEKLFF,TGTTCGTTTATGGAGAATGAAAAACTGTTTTTT
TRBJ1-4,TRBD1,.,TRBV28,CASSSGQGAIGEKLFF,TGTGCCAGCAGTTCCGGACAGGGGGCAATAGGCGAAAAACTGTTTTTT
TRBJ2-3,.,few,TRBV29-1,CSVLFYLTRSSTDTQYF,TGCAGCGTCCTTTTCTACTTGACACGCAGTAGCACAGATACGCAGTATTTT
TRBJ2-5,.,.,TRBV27,CASGFGTSETQYF,TGTGCCAGCGGCTTCGGGACTTCGGAGACCCAGTACTTC
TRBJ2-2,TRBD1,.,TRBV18,CASSPGTGTTGELFF,TGTGCCAGCTCACCTGGGACAGGGACCACCGGGGAGCTGTTTTTT
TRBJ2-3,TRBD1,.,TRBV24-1,CATSDLGAGGITDTQYF,TGTGCCACCAGTGATTTGGGTGCAGGGGGCATCACAGATACGCAGTATTTT
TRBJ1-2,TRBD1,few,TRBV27,CASSRDRVGYTF,TGTGCCAGCAGTCGGGACAGGGTTGGCTACACCTTC
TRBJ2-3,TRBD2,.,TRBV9,CASSKGLAASTDTQYF,TGTGCCAGCAGCAAGGGACTAGCGGCTAGCACAGATACGCAGTATTTT
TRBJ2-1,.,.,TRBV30,CAWSAGLPNNEQFF,TGTGCCTGGAGTGCCGGACTCCCCAACAATGAGCAGTTCTTC
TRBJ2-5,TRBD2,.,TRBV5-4,CASSPGLAGETQYF,TGTGCCAGCAGCCCTGGACTAGCGGGAGAGACCCAGTACTTC
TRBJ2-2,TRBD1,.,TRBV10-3,CAIRPQGANTGELFF,TGTGCCATCAGGCCACAGGGGGCGAACACCGGGGAGCTGTTTTTT
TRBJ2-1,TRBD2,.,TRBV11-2,CASRPAGTSGYNEQFF,TGTGCCAGCAGGCCCGCCGGGACTAGCGGGTACAATGAGCAGTTCTTC
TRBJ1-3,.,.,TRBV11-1,CASSPGQAGNTIYF,TGTGCCAGCAGCCCGGGACAAGCGGGAAACACCATATATTTT
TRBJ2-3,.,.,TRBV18,CASSPNREDTQYF,TGTGCCAGCTCACCCAACAGGGAAGATACGCAGTATTTT